The 19 T cell receptor beta chains listed next were all sequenced from one sample in a study of cytotoxic CD8 clonotypes in ibrutinib-treated CLL. The data were produced by immunoSEQ multiplex PCR, yet TCRdb's version contains in-frame clones alone and is incomplete. The data contain approximately 33,000 clones, 60% to 80% of them seen just once; the ten biggest clones take up 25% to 30%. Here the sequenced sample was PBMCs, taken before ibrutinib treatment. The receptors shown here come from a human donor with chronic lymphocytic leukemia.

This CDR3 reads CASSDSLAGVPYEQYF. For the CDR3, the DNA is TGTGCCAGCAGCGATTCACTAGCGGGGGTCCCCTACGAGCAGTACTTC. J is TRBJ2-7 and V is TRBV7-6; 11 nucleotides match TRBD2. Trimming at V came to 5 bases and at J to 2 bases, leaving 8 bases not matched to a gene. Germline V lookup: CDR1 SGHVS, CDR2 FNYEAQ. The CDR3 is made up of 16 amino acids.

The CDR3 region has the DNA TGTGCCAGCAGTTTGGGGGGGACAGATACGCAGTATTTT. Amino acids: CASSLGGTDTQYF. The V call is TRBV27, the J call TRBJ2-3; 7 bases match TRBD2. This CDR3 spans 13 amino acids. In germline, CDR1 is MNHEY, CDR2 SMNVEV (reference sequence). V lost 3 bases to trimming and J lost 3 bases; unmatched junction nucleotides: 0.

This chain uses TRBV19 with TRBJ1-1, with D uncertain. The V gene's germline CDR1 is LNHDA and CDR2 SQIVND (reference sequence). V dropped 9 bases and J dropped 5 bases, with 19 bases sitting between them. The CDR3 consists of 14 residues. CDR3 protein: CASRRPPGLTEAFF. In DNA form, the CDR3 reads TGTGCCAGCAGAAGACCCCCCGGGTTGACTGAAGCTTTCTTT. Filled out from reference TRBV19 and TRBJ1-1, the complete variable domain reads DGGITQSPKYLFRKEGQNVTLSCEQNLNHDAMYWYRQDPGQGLRLIYYSQIVNDFQKGDIAEGYSVSREKKESFPLTVTSAQKNPTAFYLCASRRPPGLTEAFFGQGTRLTVV.

This chain uses TRBV11-3 with TRBJ2-7; TRBD1 is a possible D gene (6 bases). The CDR3 runs 14 residues. Germline assignment: CDR1 SGHNT and CDR2 YENEEA. Trimming took 6 bases from V and 0 from J, leaving 12 bases between them. The CDR3 region is CASRLRDNSYEQYF. The CDR3 nucleotides read TGTGCCAGCAGGCTACGGGACAACTCCTACGAGCAGTACTTC.

This chain uses TRBV11-2 with TRBJ1-1, with 8 bases lining up with TRBD1. The CDR3 runs 14 residues. Germline CDR1 SGHAT, CDR2 FQNNGV. J gave up 0 bases and V 3 bases, and 0 bases lay outside the gene matches. The CDR3 protein is CASSLGQVNTEAFF. CDR3 sequence (DNA): TGTGCCAGCAGCTTGGGACAGGTGAACACTGAAGCTTTCTTT. Based on the CDR3 plus reference TRBV11-2 and TRBJ1-1, the full variable domain is EAGVAQSPRYKIIEKRQSVAFWCNPISGHATLYWYQQILGQGPKLLIQFQNNGVVDDSQLPKDRFSAERLKGVDSTLKIQPAKLEDSAVYLCASSLGQVNTEAFFGQGTRLTVV.

The chain uses TRBV28 and TRBJ2-2, with a weak D call TRBD1 (5 bases). Trimming took 6 bases from V and 2 from J, leaving 13 bases between them. Germline-derived CDR1 and CDR2 are MDHEN and SYDVKM. The CDR3 is 15 amino acids. In DNA form, the CDR3 reads TGTGCCAGCAGCACGACAGCTGGCAACACCGGGGAGCTGTTTTTT. It yields the protein CASSTTAGNTGELFF. Full variable domain (missing parts from reference TRBV28 and TRBJ2-2): DVKVTQSSRYLVKRTGEKVFLECVQDMDHENMFWYRQDPGLGLRLIYFSYDVKMKEKGDIPEGYSVSREKKERFSLILESASTNQTSMYLCASSTTAGNTGELFFGEGSRLTVL.

This clone was detected only a few times. The rearrangement joins TRBV2 to TRBJ1-1; D is unresolved. CDR1 SNHLY and CDR2 FYNNEI come from the germline V gene. V shed 8 bases and J shed 1 base, with 14 bases lying between them. The CDR3 is 14 amino acids. The CDR3 DNA follows: TGTGCCAGCGGACTCCCGTTCCGGAACACTGAAGCTTTCTTT. Translating gives CASGLPFRNTEAFF.

The V gene is TRBV7-9, the J gene TRBJ2-7; TRBD1 agrees at 8 bases. The trim removed 4 bases at V and 4 bases at J, leaving 12 bases unmatched. CDR1 SEHNR and CDR2 FQNEAQ come from the germline V gene (reference sequence). This CDR3 spans 16 amino acids. CDR3 loop: CASSSVVQGAAYEQYF. The CDR3 DNA is TGTGCCAGCAGCTCCGTAGTGCAGGGGGCTGCTTACGAGCAGTACTTC. Combining the CDR3 with reference TRBV7-9 and TRBJ2-7 gives the whole variable domain DTGVSQNPRHKITKRGQNVTFRCDPISEHNRLYWYRQTLGQGPEFLTYFQNEAQLEKSRLLSDRFSAERPKGSFSTLEIQRTEQGDSAMYLCASSSVVQGAAYEQYFGPGTRLTVT.

This sequence joins TRBV28 and TRBJ1-5; 7 nucleotides align to TRBD1. With 6 bases clipped from V and 3 bases from J, the junction kept 2 bases outside the gene matches. Germline CDR1 is MDHEN and CDR2 is SYDVKM. The CDR3 loop spans 13 amino acids. The CDR3 DNA sequence: TGTGCCAGCAGGACAGGGCACAATCAGCCCCAGCATTTT. It translates to CASRTGHNQPQHF.

The chain links TRBV7-9 to TRBJ2-7; a weak D match, TRBD2 (5 bases). The CDR3 has 14 amino acids. Germline CDR1 reads SEHNR; CDR2 reads FQNEAQ (reference sequence). Trimming stripped 3 bases from V and 2 bases from J, with 11 bases between. Here the CDR3 DNA reads TGTGCCAGCAGCTTTGAGGGTCCGACCTACGAGCAGTACTTC. It translates to CASSFEGPTYEQYF.

The chain is built from TRBV18 and TRBJ2-3; D is undetermined. V dropped 3 bases and J dropped 3 bases, with 16 bases sitting between them. The CDR3 consists of 16 residues. The germline CDR1 and CDR2 sequences are KGHSH and LQKENI. CDR3 bases: TGTGCCAGCTCACCCGCTCAGCGCGTGAATACAGATACGCAGTATTTT. Translation: CASSPAQRVNTDTQYF.

The chain has TRBV27 and TRBJ1-2; possible D gene TRBD1, 5 bases. The germline V and J ends were trimmed by 2 bases and 8 bases, with 12 bases remaining between them. This CDR3 spans 13 amino acids. CDR1 and CDR2 (germline): MNHEY, SMNVEV (reference sequence). CDR3 sequence: CASSLTGLEGYTF. CDR3 in DNA: TGTGCCAGCAGTTTAACAGGATTGGAGGGCTACACCTTC.

The chain employs TRBV2 and TRBJ2-5; D unclear. Germline V gives CDR1 SNHLY, CDR2 FYNNEI. This CDR3 contains 13 residues. V dropped 0 bases and J dropped 7 bases, with 9 bases sitting between them. CDR3 coding DNA: TGTGCCAGCAGTGAAGCGCCCGGCGGGACCCAGTACTTC. This sequence encodes CASSEAPGGTQYF.

V and J are TRBV7-2 and TRBJ2-7, with D hard to call. The CDR3 loop spans 15 amino acids. Per germline, CDR1 SGHTA and CDR2 FQGNSA. The germline V and J ends were trimmed by 3 bases and 4 bases, with 16 bases remaining between them. CDR3 sequence: CASSFQPGAPYEQYF. The CDR3 DNA reads TGTGCCAGCAGCTTCCAGCCAGGCGCCCCATACGAGCAGTACTTC.

J is TRBJ2-3 and V is TRBV21-1; the D call TRBD2 from the table was never checked on the DNA. TRBV21-1 is labeled a pseudogene. The CDR3 is 13 residues long. The CDR3 protein is CASRREATDTQYF. CDR3 sequence (DNA): TGTGCCAGCAGGAGGGAAGCGACAGATACGCAGTATTTT.

This rearrangement joins TRBV2 to TRBJ1-6; D possibly corresponds to TRBD1 (6 bases). Between the trimmed V and J ends, which lost 2 bases and 13 bases, there was a span of 18 bases. The V gene's germline CDR1 is SNHLY and CDR2 FYNNEI. CDR3 length: 15 amino acids. The CDR3 region is CASSEIFSGVDPLHF. The DNA of the CDR3 is TGTGCCAGCAGTGAAATATTTTCAGGGGTTGACCCCCTCCACTTT.

The chain carries TRBV14 and TRBJ2-7, with D unresolved. The V gene lost 6 bases and the J gene lost 4 bases, with 10 bases spanning the gap. Germline V gives CDR1 SGHDN, CDR2 FVKESK. The CDR3 runs 12 residues. CDR3 nucleotides: TGTGCCAGCAGTAGGAGAGGATACGAGCAGTACTTC. As protein: CASSRRGYEQYF.

This chain links TRBV21-1 with TRBJ1-5; the table's D call TRBD1 went unverified against the DNA. TRBV21-1 is tagged as a pseudogene. The CDR3 has 16 amino acids. In DNA form, the CDR3 reads TGTGCCAGCAGCGACGAAACAGCTTCAACCAATCAGCCCCAGCATTTT. Translating gives CASSDETASTNQPQHF.

The V gene is TRBV9, the J gene TRBJ2-5; D is perhaps TRBD1 or TRBD2 (5 bases each). This CDR3 spans 14 amino acids. V gave up 7 bases and J gave up 1 base, with 14 bases separating them. Germline V gene lookup returns CDR1 SGDLS and CDR2 YYNGEE. The CDR3 region is CASGAGGLQETQYF. CDR3 in DNA: TGTGCCAGCGGGGCTGGAGGCCTCCAAGAGACCCAGTACTTC.